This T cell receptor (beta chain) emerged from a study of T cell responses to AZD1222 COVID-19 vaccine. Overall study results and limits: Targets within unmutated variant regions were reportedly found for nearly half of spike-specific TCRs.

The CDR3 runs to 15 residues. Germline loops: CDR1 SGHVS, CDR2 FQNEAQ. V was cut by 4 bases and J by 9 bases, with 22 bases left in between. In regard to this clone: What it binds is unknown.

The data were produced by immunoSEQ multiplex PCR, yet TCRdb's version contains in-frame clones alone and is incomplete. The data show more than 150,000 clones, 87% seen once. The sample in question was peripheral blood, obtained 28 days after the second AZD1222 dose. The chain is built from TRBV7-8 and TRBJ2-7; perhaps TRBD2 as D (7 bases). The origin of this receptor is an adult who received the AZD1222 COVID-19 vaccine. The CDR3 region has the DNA TGTGCCAGCAGCTCTATGGGGGGGCTCGAGGCAGTGCAGTACTTC. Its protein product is CASSSMGGLEAVQYF.